This T cell receptor (beta chain) was captured in a study of blood T cell repertoires in COVID-19. Study overall: T cells, B-cell-depleted T cells, or PBMCs provided the cDNA or gDNA that served as material.

Repertoires were generated with immunoSEQ multiplex PCR, while TCRdb's copy carries only in-frame clones and drops some. The profile shows 88,000 or so clones, about 86% of them singletons. Trimming took 2 bases from V and 6 from J, leaving 14 bases between them. The CDR3 sequence is 15 residues long. Germline CDR1 reads WSHSY; CDR2 reads SAAADI. The receptor was isolated from a man aged 55 to 70 with acute or convalescent COVID-19. The gene calls are TRBV10-2 and TRBJ1-5; possibly TRBD1 for D (5 bases). Sequencing was done on a sample of peripheral blood. This CDR3 reads CASSESRGGGQPQHF. CDR3 DNA sequence: TGCGCCAGCAGTGAGAGCCGTGGGGGGGGTCAGCCCCAGCATTTT.